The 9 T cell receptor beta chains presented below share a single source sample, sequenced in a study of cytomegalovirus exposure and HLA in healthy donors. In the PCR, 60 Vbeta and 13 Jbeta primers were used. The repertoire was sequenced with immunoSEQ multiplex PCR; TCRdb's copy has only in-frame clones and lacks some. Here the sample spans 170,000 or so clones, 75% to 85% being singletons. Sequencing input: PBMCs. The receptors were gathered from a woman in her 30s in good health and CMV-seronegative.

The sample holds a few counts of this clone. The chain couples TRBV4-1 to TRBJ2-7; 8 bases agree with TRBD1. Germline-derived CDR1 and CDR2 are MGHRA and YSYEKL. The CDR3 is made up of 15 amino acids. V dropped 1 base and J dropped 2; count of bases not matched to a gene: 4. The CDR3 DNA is TGCGCCAGCAGCCAAGCGGACAGGGTGGCCTACGAGCAGTACTTC. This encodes CASSQADRVAYEQYF.

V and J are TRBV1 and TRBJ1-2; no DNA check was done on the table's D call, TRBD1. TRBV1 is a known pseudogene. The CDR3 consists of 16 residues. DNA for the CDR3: TGCACCAGCAGCCAAACAGAGCTTAGACAGGGGGGAGGCTACACCTTC. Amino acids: CTSSQTELRQGGGYTF.

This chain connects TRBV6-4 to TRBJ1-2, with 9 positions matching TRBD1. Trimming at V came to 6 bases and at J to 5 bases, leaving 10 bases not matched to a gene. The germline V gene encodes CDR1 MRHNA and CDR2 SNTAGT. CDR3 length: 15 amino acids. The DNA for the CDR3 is TGTGCCAGCAGCGGACCGACAGGGGGAAGGTATGGCTACACCTTC. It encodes CASSGPTGGRYGYTF.

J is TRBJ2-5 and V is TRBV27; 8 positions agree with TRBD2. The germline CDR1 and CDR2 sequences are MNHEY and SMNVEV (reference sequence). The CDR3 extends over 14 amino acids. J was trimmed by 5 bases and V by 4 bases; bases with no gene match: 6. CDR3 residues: CASSSGGPWETQYF. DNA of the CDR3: TGTGCCAGCAGTTCGGGGGGGCCATGGGAGACCCAGTACTTC.

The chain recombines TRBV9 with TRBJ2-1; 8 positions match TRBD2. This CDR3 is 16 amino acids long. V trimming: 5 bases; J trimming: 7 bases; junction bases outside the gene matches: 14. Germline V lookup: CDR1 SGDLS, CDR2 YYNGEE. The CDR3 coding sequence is TGTGCCAGCAGTAACCGGCCGGCCCAGCGGGAGAATGAGCAGTTCTTC. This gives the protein CASSNRPAQRENEQFF.

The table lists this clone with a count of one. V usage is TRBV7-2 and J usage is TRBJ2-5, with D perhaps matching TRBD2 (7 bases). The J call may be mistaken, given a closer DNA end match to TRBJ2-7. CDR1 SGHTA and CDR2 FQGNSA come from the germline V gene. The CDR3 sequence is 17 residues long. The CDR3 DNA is TGTGCCAGCAGCTTAGCCCCCGGGGGGCGTAAGGACTACGAGCAGTACTTC. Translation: CASSLAPGGRKDYEQYF.

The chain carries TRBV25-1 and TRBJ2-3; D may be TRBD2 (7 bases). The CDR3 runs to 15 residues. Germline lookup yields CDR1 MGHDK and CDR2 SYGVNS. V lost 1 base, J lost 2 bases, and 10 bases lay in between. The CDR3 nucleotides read TGTGCCAGCAGTGAATTAGGGGGGGTCACAGATACGCAGTATTTT. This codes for CASSELGGVTDTQYF.

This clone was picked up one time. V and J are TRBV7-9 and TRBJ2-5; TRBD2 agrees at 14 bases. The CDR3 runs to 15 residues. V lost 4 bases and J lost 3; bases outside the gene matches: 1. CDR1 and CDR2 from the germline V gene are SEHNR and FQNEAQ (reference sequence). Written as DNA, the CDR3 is TGTGCCAGCAGCTGGGGACTAGCGGGAGAAGAGACCCAGTACTTC. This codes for CASSWGLAGEETQYF. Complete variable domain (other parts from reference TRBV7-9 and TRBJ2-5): DTGVSQNPRHKITKRGQNVTFRCDPISEHNRLYWYRQTLGQGPEFLTYFQNEAQLEKSRLLSDRFSAERPKGSFSTLEIQRTEQGDSAMYLCASSWGLAGEETQYFGPGTRLLVL.

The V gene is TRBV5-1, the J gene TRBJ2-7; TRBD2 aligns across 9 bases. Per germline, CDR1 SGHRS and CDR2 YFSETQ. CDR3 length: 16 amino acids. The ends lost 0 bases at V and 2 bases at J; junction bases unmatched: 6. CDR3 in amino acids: CASSLDSGGNPYEQYF. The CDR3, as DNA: TGCGCCAGCAGCTTGGATAGCGGGGGAAATCCCTACGAGCAGTACTTC.